This TCR beta chain was sequenced in a study of Graves' ophthalmopathy and Graves' hyperthyroidism. Broader study findings: The blood repertoire also included most expanded thyroid clonotypes above 0.001 frequency. Sensitivity reached less than 71% and specificity approximately 78% when the model predicted ophthalmopathy progression. In separating ophthalmopathy from stable hyperthyroidism, a 13-signature model achieved about 90% sensitivity and 81.08% specificity.

This clonotype came up many times. Its antigen is not known. The V and J ends lost 7 bases and 4 bases respectively, with 13 bases between them. The CDR3 consists of 13 residues. For repertoire sequencing, the TCR beta CDR3 regions were amplified from RNA transcripts. First-round RT-PCR employed HTBI primers, with a second-round multiplex PCR after it. TCRdb re-analysed the multiplex PCR reads in MiXCR, keeping a single row per CDR3 protein. The sample yields around 590,000 distinct CDR3 sequences, under 45% seen once. The rearrangement links TRBV12-3 or TRBV12-4 to TRBJ1-2, with D perhaps TRBD1 (5 bases). The sample taken for sequencing was peripheral blood or thyroid tissue (not recorded which). This receptor was identified in an adult man with Graves' hyperthyroidism. CDR3 residues: CASTSPGTYGYTF. The CDR3, as DNA: TGTGCCAGCACTAGTCCCGGGACCTATGGCTACACCTTC.